A single sample is the source of the 9 T cell receptor beta chains below, sequenced in a study of blood T cell repertoires in COVID-19. Repertoires were generated with immunoSEQ multiplex PCR, while TCRdb's copy carries only in-frame clones and drops some. The sample holds some 250,000 clones; around 87% are singletons and the top ten take about 5.2%. The sample comprised peripheral blood. These receptors were taken from a woman aged 60-75 years with COVID-19, enrolled during active disease.

V usage is TRBV27 and J usage is TRBJ1-1, with D uncertain. This CDR3 comprises 17 residues. Per germline, CDR1 MNHEY and CDR2 SMNVEV (reference sequence). V lost 3 bases, J lost 1 base, and 18 bases lay in between. CDR3: CASSFLSRRATNTEAFF. CDR3 in DNA: TGTGCCAGCAGTTTTCTTAGTCGGAGGGCTACGAACACTGAAGCTTTCTTT.

This clone was found a few times. The chain joins TRBV19 to TRBJ1-1, with 7 bases that match TRBD1. Per germline, CDR1 LNHDA and CDR2 SQIVND (reference sequence). The CDR3 has 15 residues. Unmatched junction bases numbered 6, after V lost 4 bases and J lost 1 base. CDR3 loop: CASSSRGPQNTEAFF. The CDR3 nucleotides are TGTGCCAGTAGTAGTAGGGGGCCCCAGAACACTGAAGCTTTCTTT.

This CDR3 reads CASSQTRLGQFF. The CDR3, as DNA: TGTGCCAGCAGCCAGACTAGATTAGGGCAGTTCTTC. The gene calls are TRBV11-2 and TRBJ2-1; D perhaps matches TRBD2 (6 bases). Trimming cost V 5 bases and J 12 bases, with 14 bases left between them. The CDR3 has 12 residues. Per germline, CDR1 SGHAT and CDR2 FQNNGV.

This clone occurred a few times. This chain joins TRBV28 and TRBJ2-1; TRBD2 aligns across 12 bases. Unmatched junction bases numbered 8, after V lost 4 bases and J lost 1 base. Germline CDR1 and CDR2: MDHEN and SYDVKM. CDR3 size: 18 residues. CDR3 amino acids: CASSSGTSGRLSYNEQFF. The DNA for the CDR3 is TGTGCCAGCAGTTCCGGGACTAGCGGGCGCCTGTCCTACAATGAGCAGTTCTTC.

This chain connects TRBV5-4 to TRBJ2-7; TRBD2 aligns across 12 bases. Germline V CDR1 and CDR2: SGHNT, YYREEE (reference sequence). With V trimmed by 0 bases and J by 5 bases, 0 bases remained unmatched. The CDR3 is made up of 14 amino acids. This chain's CDR3 is CASSLASGRDEQYF. CDR3 sequence (DNA): TGTGCCAGCAGCTTGGCTAGCGGGAGGGACGAGCAGTACTTC. The entire variable domain, with the rest obtained from reference TRBV5-4 and TRBJ2-7, is as follows: ETGVTQSPTHLIKTRGQQVTLRCSSQSGHNTVSWYQQALGQGPQFIFQYYREEENGRGNFPPRFSGLQFPNYSSELNVNALELDDSALYLCASSLASGRDEQYFGPGTRLTVT.

This rearrangement joins TRBV3-1 (or the pseudogene TRBV3-2) to TRBJ2-5; D unresolved. CDR3 length: 17 residues. V was clipped by 0 bases and J by 8 bases, with 22 bases between them. Germline assignment: CDR1 LGHDT and CDR2 YNNKEL (reference sequence). The CDR3 loop reads CASSQDPSAGGTRTQYF. The CDR3, as DNA: TGTGCCAGCAGCCAAGATCCGTCGGCAGGTGGAACGAGAACCCAGTACTTC.

For the CDR3, the DNA is TGCGCCAGCAGCCATAAGGGGACAGTCAGGAACACTGAAGCTTTCTTT. This codes for CASSHKGTVRNTEAFF. V usage is TRBV4-1 and J usage is TRBJ1-1, with TRBD1 identical over 7 bases. The V and J ends lost 3 bases and 1 base, in that order; junction bases with no gene match: 8. Looked up from germline, CDR1 is MGHRA and CDR2 is YSYEKL. This CDR3 comprises 16 residues.

CDR3 loop: CSASRLAGGGPQETQYF. The CDR3 nucleotides read TGCAGTGCTAGTAGGCTAGCGGGAGGCGGGCCCCAAGAGACCCAGTACTTC. The J gene is TRBJ2-5, the V gene TRBV20-1; 11 positions match TRBD2. The germline gives CDR1 DFQATT, CDR2 SNEGSKA (reference sequence). The V segment lost 3 bases and the J segment 1 base; nucleotides outside the gene matches: 10. This CDR3 is built from 17 residues.

The chain employs TRBV6-1 and TRBJ2-1, with a tentative D call TRBD2 (6 bases). The germline CDR1 and CDR2 sequences are MNHNS and SASEGT. There are 17 residues in the CDR3. V was cut by 4 bases and J by 2 bases, with 18 bases left in between. The CDR3 spells CASSGLMVAETYNEQFF. The CDR3 DNA is TGTGCCAGCAGTGGTTTAATGGTAGCGGAGACCTACAATGAGCAGTTCTTC.